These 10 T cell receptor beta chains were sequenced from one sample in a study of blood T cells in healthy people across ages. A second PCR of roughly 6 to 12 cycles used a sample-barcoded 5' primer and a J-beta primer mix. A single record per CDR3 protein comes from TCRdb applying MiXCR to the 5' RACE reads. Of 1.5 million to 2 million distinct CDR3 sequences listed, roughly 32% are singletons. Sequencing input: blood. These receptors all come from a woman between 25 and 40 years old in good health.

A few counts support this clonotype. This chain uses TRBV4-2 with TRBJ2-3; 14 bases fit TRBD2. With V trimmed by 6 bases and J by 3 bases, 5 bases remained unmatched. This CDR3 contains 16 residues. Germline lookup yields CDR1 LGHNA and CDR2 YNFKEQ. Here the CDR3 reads CASSHRLAGGTDTQYF. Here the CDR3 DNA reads TGTGCCAGCAGTCATAGACTAGCGGGGGGGACAGATACGCAGTATTTT.

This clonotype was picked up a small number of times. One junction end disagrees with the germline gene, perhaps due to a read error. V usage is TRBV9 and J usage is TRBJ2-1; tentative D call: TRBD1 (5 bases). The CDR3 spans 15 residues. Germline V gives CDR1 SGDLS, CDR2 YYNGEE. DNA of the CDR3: TGTGCCTGCAGCGTAGCAGGGCTAGTCTACAATGAGCAGTTCTTC. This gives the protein CACSVAGLVYNEQFF.

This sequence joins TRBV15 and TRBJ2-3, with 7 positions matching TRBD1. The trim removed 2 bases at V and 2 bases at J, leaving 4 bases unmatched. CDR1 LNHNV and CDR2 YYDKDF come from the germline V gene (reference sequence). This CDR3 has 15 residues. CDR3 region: CATSRPGQVTDTQYF. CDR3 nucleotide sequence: TGTGCCACCAGCAGACCCGGACAGGTCACAGATACGCAGTATTTT. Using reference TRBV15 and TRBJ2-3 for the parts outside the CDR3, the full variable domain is DAMVIQNPRYQVTQFGKPVTLSCSQTLNHNVMYWYQQKSSQAPKLLFHYYDKDFNNEADTPDNFQSRRPNTSFCFLDIRSPGLGDTAMYLCATSRPGQVTDTQYFGPGTRLTVL.

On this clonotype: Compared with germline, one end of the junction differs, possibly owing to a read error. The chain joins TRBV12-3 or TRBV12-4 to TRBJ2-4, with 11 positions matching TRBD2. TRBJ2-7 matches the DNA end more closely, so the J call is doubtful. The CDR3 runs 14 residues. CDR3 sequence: CARSPTSGIYEQYF. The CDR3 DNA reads TGTGCCCGCAGTCCGACTAGCGGGATCTACGAGCAGTACTTC.

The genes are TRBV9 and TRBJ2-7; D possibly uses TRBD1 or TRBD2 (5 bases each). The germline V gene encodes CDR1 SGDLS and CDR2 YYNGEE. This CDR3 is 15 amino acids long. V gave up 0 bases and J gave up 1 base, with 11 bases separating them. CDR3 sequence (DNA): TGTGCCAGCAGCGTAGATGCAGGGACGTCCTACGAGCAGTACTTC. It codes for CASSVDAGTSYEQYF. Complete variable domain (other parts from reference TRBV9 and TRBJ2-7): DSGVTQTPKHLITATGQRVTLRCSPRSGDLSVYWYQQSLDQGLQFLIQYYNGEERAKGNILERFSAQQFPDLHSELNLSSLELGDSALYFCASSVDAGTSYEQYFGPGTRLTVT.

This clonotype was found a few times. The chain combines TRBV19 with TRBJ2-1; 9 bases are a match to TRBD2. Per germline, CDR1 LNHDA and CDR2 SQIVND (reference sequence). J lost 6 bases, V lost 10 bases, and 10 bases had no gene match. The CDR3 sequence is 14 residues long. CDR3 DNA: TGTGCCACCAGACCGGGACTAGCCGGCAATGAGCAGTTCTTC. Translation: CATRPGLAGNEQFF.

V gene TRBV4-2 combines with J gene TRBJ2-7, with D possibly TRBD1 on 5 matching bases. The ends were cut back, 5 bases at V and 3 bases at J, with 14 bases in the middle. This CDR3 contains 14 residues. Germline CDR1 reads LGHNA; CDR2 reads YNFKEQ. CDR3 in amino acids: CASSADSRDYEQYF. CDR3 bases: TGTGCCAGCAGCGCAGACAGCCGCGACTACGAGCAGTACTTC.

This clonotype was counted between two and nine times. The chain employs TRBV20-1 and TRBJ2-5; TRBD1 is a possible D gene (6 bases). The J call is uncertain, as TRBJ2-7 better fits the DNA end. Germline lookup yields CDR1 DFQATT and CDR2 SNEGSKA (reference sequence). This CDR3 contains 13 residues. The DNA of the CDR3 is TGCAGTGCTCTACAGGGTTTTAGGAACGAGCAGTACTTC. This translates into CSALQGFRNEQYF.

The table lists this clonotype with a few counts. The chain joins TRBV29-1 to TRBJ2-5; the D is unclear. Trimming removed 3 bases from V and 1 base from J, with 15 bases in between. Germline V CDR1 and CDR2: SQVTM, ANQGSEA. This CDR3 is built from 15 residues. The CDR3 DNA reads TGCAGCGTTGAGAAGGCGGACCGCGTCCAAGAGACCCAGTACTTC. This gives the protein CSVEKADRVQETQYF.

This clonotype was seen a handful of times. The CDR3 sequence: CASSEILIPGLEYF. CDR3 coding DNA: TGTGCCAGCAGTGAAATTCTAATCCCGGGACTTGAGTACTTC. The chain combines TRBV2 with TRBJ2-7; perhaps TRBD2 as D (6 bases). With 2 bases removed from V and 11 bases from J, the gap between germline ends came to 19 bases. Germline assignment: CDR1 SNHLY and CDR2 FYNNEI. This CDR3 is 14 amino acids long.